What follows describes a single T cell receptor beta chain. As handled by the study authors: Estimation of nucleated cell counts was performed using reference gene primer amplification. Measured with immunoSEQ multiplex PCR; TCRdb has only the in-frame clones, and not every one. V and J calls and clone size follow that table, whereas D and trimming were derived from the DNA. Among under 150,000 clones listed, roughly 80% were seen once. The entry originates in a study of blood T cell repertoires in COVID-19. Study details: The study drew acute and convalescent COVID-19 samples from the United States, Italy and Spain. The cDNA or gDNA used as material had been derived from T cells, B-cell-depleted T cells, or PBMCs.

Germline CDR1 is SGDLS and CDR2 is YYNGEE. CDR3 length equals 16 residues. The V and J ends lost 4 bases and 3 bases respectively, with 18 bases between them. The chain links TRBV9 to TRBJ2-3, with D tentatively TRBD2 (6 bases). This TCR was sampled from a human donor in a cohort sampled during active COVID-19. The sample comprised peripheral blood. The CDR3 is CASSRDGTGGTDTQYF. The DNA for the CDR3 is TGTGCCAGCAGCCGCGATGGGACTGGAGGGACAGATACGCAGTATTTT.